This TCR beta chain was observed in a study of immune evolution from preneoplasia to lung adenocarcinoma. Overall study context: HLA loss of heterozygosity: 7% AIS, about 15% MIA, about 35% ADC, none AAH.

Repertoires were generated with immunoSEQ multiplex PCR, while TCRdb's copy carries only in-frame clones and drops some. The profile shows approximately 5,000 clones, more than 60% of them singletons. Two lung cancer pathologists independently confirmed each histologic diagnosis. CDR1 LGHNA and CDR2 YNFKEQ come from the germline V gene. This CDR3 has 17 residues. V was clipped by 3 bases and J by 1 base, with 19 bases between them. Notes on this clone: Its antigen is currently unknown.

Study-level results: From normal lung to invasive adenocarcinoma, top clone frequencies appeared to decrease. Clonality was highest in normal lung, lower in later-stage lesions apparently.

Sequencing used FFPE minimally invasive lung adenocarcinoma tissue. The TCR was taken from a person aged 50-70 years with lung adenocarcinoma. The gene calls are TRBV4-2 and TRBJ2-7; D call uncertain. The CDR3: CASSQSPSLDPSYEQYF. The CDR3 DNA reads as TGTGCCAGCAGCCAGTCGCCCAGTTTAGACCCTTCCTACGAGCAGTACTTC.